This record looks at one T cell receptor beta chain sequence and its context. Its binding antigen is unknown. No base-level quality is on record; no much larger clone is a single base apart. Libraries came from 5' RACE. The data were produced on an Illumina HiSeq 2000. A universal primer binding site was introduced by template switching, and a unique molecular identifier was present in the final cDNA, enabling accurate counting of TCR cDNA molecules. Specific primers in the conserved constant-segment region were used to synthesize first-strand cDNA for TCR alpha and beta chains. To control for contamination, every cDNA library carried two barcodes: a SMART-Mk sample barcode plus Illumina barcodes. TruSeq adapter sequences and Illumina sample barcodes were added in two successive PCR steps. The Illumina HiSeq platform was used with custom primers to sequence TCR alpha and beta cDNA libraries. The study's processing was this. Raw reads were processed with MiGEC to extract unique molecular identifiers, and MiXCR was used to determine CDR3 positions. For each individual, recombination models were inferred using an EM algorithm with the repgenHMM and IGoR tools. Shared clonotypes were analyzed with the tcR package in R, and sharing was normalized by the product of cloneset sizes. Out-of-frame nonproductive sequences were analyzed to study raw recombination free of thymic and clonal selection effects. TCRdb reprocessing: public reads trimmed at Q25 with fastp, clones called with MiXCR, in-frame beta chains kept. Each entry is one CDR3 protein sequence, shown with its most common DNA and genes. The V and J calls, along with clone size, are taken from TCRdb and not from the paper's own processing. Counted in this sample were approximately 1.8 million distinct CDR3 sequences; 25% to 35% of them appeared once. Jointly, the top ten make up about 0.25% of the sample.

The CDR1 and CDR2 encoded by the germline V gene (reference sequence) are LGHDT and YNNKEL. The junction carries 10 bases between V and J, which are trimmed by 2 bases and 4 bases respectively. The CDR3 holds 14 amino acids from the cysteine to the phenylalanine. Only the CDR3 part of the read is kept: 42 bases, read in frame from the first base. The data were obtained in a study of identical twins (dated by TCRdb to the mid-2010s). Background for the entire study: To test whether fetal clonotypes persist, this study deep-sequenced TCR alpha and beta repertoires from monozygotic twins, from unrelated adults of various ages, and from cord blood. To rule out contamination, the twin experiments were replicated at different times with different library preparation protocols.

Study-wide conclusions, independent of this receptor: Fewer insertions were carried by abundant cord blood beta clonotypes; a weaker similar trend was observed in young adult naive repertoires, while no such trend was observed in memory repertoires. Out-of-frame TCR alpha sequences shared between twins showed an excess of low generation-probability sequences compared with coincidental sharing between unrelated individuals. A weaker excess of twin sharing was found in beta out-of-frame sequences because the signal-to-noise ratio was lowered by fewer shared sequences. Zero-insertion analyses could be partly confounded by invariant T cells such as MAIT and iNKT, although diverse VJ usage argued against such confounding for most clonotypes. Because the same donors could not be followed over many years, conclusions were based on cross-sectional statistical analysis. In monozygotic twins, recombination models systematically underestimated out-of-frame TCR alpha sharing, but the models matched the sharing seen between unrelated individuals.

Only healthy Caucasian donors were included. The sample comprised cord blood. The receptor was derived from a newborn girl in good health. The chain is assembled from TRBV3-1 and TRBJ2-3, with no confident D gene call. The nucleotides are TGTGCCAGCAGCCAACATTCCTCCTCAGATACGCAGTATTTT. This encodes CASSQHSSSDTQYF.